Sequencing of this T cell receptor (beta chain) was carried out in a study of T cells in Graves' hyperthyroidism and ophthalmopathy. Study overall: Blood was drawn when the patient was first diagnosed and still untreated.

About this clonotype itself: What it recognizes is unknown.

Template material for amplifying TCR beta CDR3 regions consisted of RNA transcripts. The TCR CDR3 first-round RT-PCR relied on the HTBI primer set. One entry per CDR3 protein results from TCRdb running MiXCR on the multiplex PCR reads. This sample has a few hundred thousand distinct CDR3 sequences; around 13% occur once, and the top ten carry less than 6.5%. The study's findings and limits: Ophthalmopathy onset followed model prediction by a median roughly 6 months.

This TCR was sampled from a woman under 30 with Graves' hyperthyroidism. The sample was blood.

The CDR3 reads CASSHQEGYGYTF. For the CDR3, the DNA is TGTGCCAGCAGCCATCAGGAGGGCTATGGCTACACCTTC. This chain connects TRBV7-3 to TRBJ1-2, with D unresolved. Germline CDR1 reads SGHTA; CDR2 reads FQGTGA. The CDR3 consists of 13 residues. Trimming shortened V by 5 bases and J by 4 bases, and 11 bases separated the two germline ends.